The 30 T cell receptor beta chains below all came from one sample that was sequenced in a study of molecular identifiers for immune sequencing clone quantification. TCRdb recomputed calls from the PCR reads with MiXCR, one row per CDR3 protein. Seen here are some 650,000 distinct CDR3 sequences, just under 20% observed once, and the top ten hold 0.85% to 0.9%. Specimen: naive CD8+ T cells from blood, with Jurkat cell RNA spiked in. Subset of the sample: FACS-sorted CD8+CD4-CCR7+CD45RA+ naive T cells. These receptors were obtained from a human donor in good health. Some libraries in this study had Jurkat cell RNA spiked in.

About this clonotype: A read error may explain this, as a much larger clone is one base away. This chain joins TRBV3-2 and TRBJ1-2. TRBV3-2 is given as a pseudogene. This CDR3 region has 15 residues. The CDR3 sequence: CASDEQSLANYGYTF. CDR3 in DNA: TGTGCCAGCGATGAACAGTCACTAGCTAACTATGGCTACACCTTC.

This clonotype was observed a handful of times. This chain links TRBV19 with TRBJ2-7; D may be TRBD2 (5 bases). The germline CDR1 and CDR2 sequences are LNHDA and SQIVND (reference sequence). V gave up 0 bases and J gave up 0 bases, with 9 bases separating them. CDR3 length: 15 residues. The CDR3 coding sequence is TGTGCCAGTAGTATAGACGAGGGAGACTCCTACGAGCAGTACTTC. It translates to CASSIDEGDSYEQYF. Variable domain in full (rest from reference TRBV19 and TRBJ2-7): DGGITQSPKYLFRKEGQNVTLSCEQNLNHDAMYWYRQDPGQGLRLIYYSQIVNDFQKGDIAEGYSVSREKKESFPLTVTSAQKNPTAFYLCASSIDEGDSYEQYFGPGTRLTVT.

This clonotype was observed at least ten times. The chain uses TRBV12-5 and TRBJ2-7, with 9 bases lining up with TRBD1. V shed 6 bases and J 6 bases; nucleotides not matched to a gene: 0. Germline V CDR1 and CDR2: LGHNT, FRNRAP. The CDR3 has 11 amino acids. CDR3 amino acids: CASGTGGEQYF. DNA of the CDR3: TGTGCTAGTGGGACAGGGGGCGAGCAGTACTTC.

This clonotype appeared once. It may be a read error: a sequence one base away is much more abundant. CDR3 sequence (DNA): TGTGTCAGCAGCTCCCCGGGGCTAAGGAGGGAGCAGTACTTC. This translates into CVSSSPGLRREQYF. V and J are TRBV4-2 and TRBJ2-7; D tentatively fits TRBD1 or TRBD2 (5 bases each). Germline V gene lookup returns CDR1 LGHNA and CDR2 YNFKEQ. This CDR3 region has 14 residues.

This clonotype appeared many times. This chain joins TRBV13 and TRBJ1-1; D is perhaps TRBD1 (5 bases). This CDR3 is built from 14 residues. V dropped 1 base and J dropped 1 base, with 7 bases sitting between them. Per the germline V gene, CDR1 is PRHDT and CDR2 is FYEKMQ (reference sequence). DNA of the CDR3: TGTGCCAGCAGCTTAGACACAGGGAACACTGAAGCTTTCTTT. Translation gives CASSLDTGNTEAFF.

Details on this clonotype: This probably arose from a read error, given a far larger clone one base away. This sequence joins TRBV20-1 and TRBJ2-7; D perhaps matches TRBD2 (5 bases). CDR1 is DFQATT and CDR2 is SNEGSKA in the germline V gene (reference sequence). V was shortened by 0 bases and J by 1 base, with 10 bases between the two germline ends. This CDR3 has 14 residues. The CDR3 coding sequence is TGCAGTGCTAGAGATCCAGCGGAATCCTACGAGCAGTACTTC. It translates to CSARDPAESYEQYF.

This clonotype was counted between two and nine times. A read error may be the cause here, since a much bigger clone is one base away. V gene TRBV18 combines with J gene TRBJ2-5, with D perhaps being TRBD1 or TRBD2 (5 bases each). Germline CDR1 KGHSH, CDR2 LQKENI. This CDR3 contains 17 residues. The CDR3 reads CASSPPRSRGGQGTQYF. The CDR3, as DNA: TGTGCCAGCTCACCACCGAGGAGCCGGGGCGGTCAAGGGACCCAGTACTTC.

This clonotype was seen many times. The chain is built from TRBV28 and TRBJ1-5; TRBD1 agrees at 8 bases. Germline V lookup: CDR1 MDHEN, CDR2 SYDVKM. The CDR3 covers 15 residues. V trimming: 2 bases; J trimming: 5 bases; junction bases outside the gene matches: 5. DNA of the CDR3: TGTGCCAGCAGTTTACAGGGGGCTGGGGATCAGCCCCAGCATTTT. Translation: CASSLQGAGDQPQHF.

The table lists this clonotype with many counts. The genes are TRBV6-2 or TRBV6-3 and TRBJ2-7; no clear D gene. Germline assignment: CDR1 MNHEY and CDR2 SVGEGT. The CDR3 covers 13 residues. V lost 4 bases and J 6 bases, leaving 13 bases between the germline ends. The CDR3 is CASSFLAGPEQYF. CDR3 DNA: TGTGCCAGCAGTTTCTTAGCAGGCCCCGAGCAGTACTTC.

This clonotype has a handful of counts. The J gene is TRBJ1-1, the V gene TRBV12-3 or TRBV12-4; weak D call: TRBD1 (6 bases). Deletions cut 3 bases from V and 11 bases from J, with 19 bases between. The CDR3 has 14 residues. CDR3 loop: CASSFQGLATKAFF. In DNA form, the CDR3 reads TGTGCCAGCAGTTTTCAGGGGCTTGCCACTAAGGCTTTCTTT.

With regard to this clonotype: At one of its ends the junction is not consistent with the germline gene, which may arise from a read error. The rearrangement joins TRBV7-2 to TRBJ1-1, with 7 bases fitting TRBD1. This CDR3 has 15 amino acids. Germline CDR1 SGHTA, CDR2 FQGNSA. The CDR3 loop reads CASSLVLGGGTEASF. CDR3 nucleotides: TGTGCCAGCAGCTTAGTCCTTGGAGGGGGCACTGAAGCTTCCTTT.

The chain uses TRBV9 and TRBJ2-7; D unresolved. Between the trimmed V and J ends, which lost 3 bases and 1 base, there was a span of 14 bases. This CDR3 region has 15 residues. Germline V gives CDR1 SGDLS, CDR2 YYNGEE. The CDR3: CASSGMQVISYEQYF. The CDR3 DNA reads TGTGCCAGCAGCGGCATGCAGGTTATTTCCTACGAGCAGTACTTC. The full variable domain, completed using reference TRBV9 and TRBJ2-7, is DSGVTQTPKHLITATGQRVTLRCSPRSGDLSVYWYQQSLDQGLQFLIQYYNGEERAKGNILERFSAQQFPDLHSELNLSSLELGDSALYFCASSGMQVISYEQYFGPGTRLTVT.

Points on this clonotype: A much larger clonotype is one base distant, so this may be a read error. The chain recombines TRBV3-1 with TRBJ2-5; D is ambiguous. There are 15 residues in the CDR3. Trimming removed 1 base at V and 4 bases at J, with 13 bases between. Germline loops: CDR1 LGHDT, CDR2 YNNKEL (reference sequence). The CDR3 sequence: CASSQVLRSPETQYF. CDR3 sequence (DNA): TGTGCCAGCAGCCAAGTTCTCCGTAGCCCAGAGACCCAGTACTTC.

This clonotype was seen at least ten times. The chain recombines TRBV13 with TRBJ2-3; D could derive from TRBD1 or TRBD2 (7 bases each). The CDR3 contains 16 residues. With 8 bases removed from V and 1 base from J, the gap between germline ends came to 19 bases. Germline V CDR1 and CDR2: PRHDT, FYEKMQ (reference sequence). The DNA of the CDR3 is TGTGCCAGCCGCGCAGGGGGGGCTATAGGCACAGATACGCAGTATTTT. Amino acid sequence: CASRAGGAIGTDTQYF.

Comments on this clonotype: At one end the junction does not follow the germline gene, possibly because of a read error. For the CDR3, the DNA is TGCAGCGCTAGATCAGGTCCTCGGGCGGGAGTTGCCTACGAGCAGTACTTC. As protein: CSARSGPRAGVAYEQYF. V usage is TRBV20-1 and J usage is TRBJ2-7; TRBD2 matches 7 bases. The CDR3 runs 17 residues. Germline CDR1 is DFQATT and CDR2 is SNEGSKA (reference sequence).

The CDR3, as DNA: TGTGCCAGCAGCTTAGTAGGAAGCGGGCTCTCCTACGAGCAGTACTTC. Translating gives CASSLVGSGLSYEQYF. This chain connects TRBV11-2 to TRBJ2-7; perhaps TRBD2 as D (6 bases). The CDR3 has 16 amino acids. The germline CDR1 and CDR2 sequences are SGHAT and FQNNGV. Trimming removed 1 base at V and 0 bases at J, with 13 bases between.

This clonotype was seen repeatedly, ten times or more. This chain uses TRBV5-1 with TRBJ2-3; TRBD2 is a possible D gene (5 bases). The length of the CDR3 is 16 residues. Trimming took off 1 base at V and 0 bases at J, with 12 bases between the two ends. Germline V gene data show CDR1 as SGHRS and CDR2 as YFSETQ. CDR3 region: CASSLSSGSSTDTQYF. CDR3 bases: TGCGCCAGCAGCTTGAGTTCGGGGTCCAGCACAGATACGCAGTATTTT.

This clonotype was seen repeatedly, ten times or more. This sequence joins TRBV4-3 and TRBJ2-7; 11 bases agree with TRBD2. With V trimmed by 0 bases and J by 0 bases, 7 bases remained unmatched. This CDR3 comprises 18 residues. The germline gives CDR1 LGHNA, CDR2 YSLEER. In DNA form, the CDR3 reads TGCGCCAGCAGCCAAGATATTAGCGGGGGGGACCACTCCTACGAGCAGTACTTC. Its protein is CASSQDISGGDHSYEQYF.

As for this clonotype: One end of the junction is discordant with germline, which a read error may explain. V usage is TRBV27 and J usage is TRBJ1-2, with no clear D. This CDR3 spans 11 amino acids. Germline lookup yields CDR1 MNHEY and CDR2 SMNVEV (reference sequence). The CDR3, as DNA: TGTGCCATCCGCCCAACCGCTGGCTACGCCTTC. It encodes CAIRPTAGYAF.

This clonotype was counted ten times or more. This chain links TRBV28 with TRBJ2-7, with 7 bases identical to TRBD1. Germline CDR1 is MDHEN and CDR2 is SYDVKM. The V segment lost 3 bases and the J segment 2 bases; nucleotides outside the gene matches: 7. CDR3 length: 15 residues. The CDR3: CASSFRGPTPYEQYF. Here the CDR3 DNA reads TGTGCCAGCAGTTTTAGGGGGCCCACGCCCTACGAGCAGTACTTC.

The table lists this clonotype with a few counts. The chain employs TRBV12-3 or TRBV12-4 and TRBJ1-1; 8 bases are shared with TRBD1. With 6 bases clipped from V and 11 bases from J, the junction kept 8 bases outside the gene matches. There are 12 residues in the CDR3. The CDR3: CASSPGGAGAFF. CDR3 bases: TGTGCCAGCAGCCCAGGGGGCGCTGGGGCTTTCTTT.

This chain uses TRBV7-9 with TRBJ2-7, with 8 bases aligning to TRBD1. Germline V lookup: CDR1 SEHNR, CDR2 FQNEAQ (reference sequence). The CDR3 spans 15 residues. The junction had 8 bases not matched to a gene; V was cut back by 1 base and J by 6 bases. DNA of the CDR3: TGTGCCAGCAGCTTAGTGCAGGGGGCGCCCCGCGAGCAGTACTTC. The encoded protein is CASSLVQGAPREQYF.

The rearrangement uses TRBV24-1 and TRBJ2-5, with 8 bases identical to TRBD2. CDR1 is KGHDR, CDR2 SFDVKD, per germline. The CDR3 is 19 residues long. The V segment lost 3 bases and the J segment 2 bases; nucleotides outside the gene matches: 16. DNA of the CDR3: TGTGCCACCAGTGATGCCATTGCGGGGGGCGGTACCTGGCAAGAGACCCAGTACTTC. Translation: CATSDAIAGGGTWQETQYF.

As regards this clonotype: A far larger clone lies a single base away; this is likely a read error. A read error is likely, as this CDR3 ends without the conserved phenylalanine or tryptophan. The gene calls are TRBV4-3 and TRBJ2-7, with TRBD2 identical over 7 bases. The V and J ends lost 4 bases and 3 bases, in that order; junction bases with no gene match: 6. From germline, CDR1 is LGHNA and CDR2 YSLEER. The CDR3 length is 14 residues. The CDR3 nucleotides are TGCGCCAGCAGCCCCGGGGCGGGAGACTACGAGCAGTACCTC. As protein: CASSPGAGDYEQYL.

This clonotype was detected ten times or more. The chain couples TRBV5-4 to TRBJ2-1, with 10 bases that match TRBD2. Germline CDR1 SGHNT, CDR2 YYREEE (reference sequence). Losses at the gene ends were 4 bases for V and 7 bases for J; bases not matched to a gene: 5. The CDR3 contains 14 residues. CDR3 sequence: CASSPGLAPNEQFF. The CDR3 DNA is TGTGCCAGCAGCCCGGGACTAGCGCCTAATGAGCAGTTCTTC.

Turning to this clonotype: Since a much larger clone is just one base distant, this may be a read error. This chain connects TRBV20-1 to TRBJ2-7; TRBD2 is a possible D gene (5 bases). Looked up from germline, CDR1 is DFQATT and CDR2 is SNEGSKA (reference sequence). V lost 4 bases to trimming and J lost 3 bases, with 13 bases between them. The CDR3 sequence is 13 residues long. This chain's CDR3 is CSAMDPAGYEQYF. CDR3 nucleotide sequence: TGCAGTGCTATGGATCCGGCGGGCTACGAGCAGTACTTC.

This clonotype was detected only once. Sequence at one end of the junction differs from germline and may be a read error. V and J are TRBV4-1 and TRBJ2-3; possible D gene TRBD2, 6 bases. CDR3 length: 15 amino acids. Looked up from germline, CDR1 is MGHRA and CDR2 is YSYEKL. The CDR3 loop is CASSQEGRGTDAQYF. For the CDR3, the DNA is TGCGCCAGCAGCCAAGAGGGGCGGGGCACAGATGCGCAGTATTTT.

This clonotype was seen many times. The V and J genes are TRBV29-1 and TRBJ1-2; D remains ambiguous. Trimming removed 0 bases at V and 2 bases at J, with 4 bases between. The CDR3 runs to 12 residues. Germline CDR1 is SQVTM and CDR2 is ANQGSEA. This CDR3 reads CSVEETNYGYTF. CDR3 DNA sequence: TGCAGCGTTGAAGAAACGAACTATGGCTACACCTTC.

In this sample, this clonotype turned up once. The chain combines TRBV28 with TRBJ2-7, with a tentative D call TRBD1 (5 bases). With 8 bases removed from V and 0 bases from J, the gap between germline ends came to 17 bases. The CDR3 is made up of 15 amino acids. Germline values: CDR1 MDHEN, CDR2 SYDVKM. The CDR3 nucleotides read TGTGCCAGCGGGTTTCAGGGTAGGAGCTCCTACGAGCAGTACTTC. It is translated as CASGFQGRSSYEQYF.

This clonotype was seen at least ten times. V and J are TRBV6-2 or TRBV6-3 and TRBJ1-5; a weak D match, TRBD1 (6 bases). Trimming left V 0 bases short and J 0 bases short, with 18 bases between. This CDR3 is 19 amino acids long. The V gene's germline CDR1 is MNHEY and CDR2 SVGEGT. CDR3 sequence (DNA): TGTGCCAGCAGTTACTCGATGGGGGAAGGGGGATATAGCAATCAGCCCCAGCATTTT. Translating it yields CASSYSMGEGGYSNQPQHF.